This T cell receptor beta chain was sequenced during a study of shared clonotypes between healthy human individuals. Overall study results and limits: Naive subsets usually exceeded memory subsets in estimated richness.

With regard to this clone: Its antigen remains unidentified.

Only CD45RO-negative cells positively selected for CCR7 counted as naive CD8 cells, so terminally differentiated effector memory CD45RA+ cells were excluded. This table comes from immunoSEQ multiplex PCR, and its TCRdb copy is limited to in-frame clones, with some not included. The table records hundreds of thousands of clones, 95% to 96% of them present only once. The clonotype comes from a woman in her 30s in good health. The sequencing input was naive CD8+ T cells sorted from blood.

The chain's CDR3 is CASQRSNEQFF. CDR3 DNA: TGTGCCAGCCAGAGAAGCAATGAGCAGTTCTTC. The gene calls are TRBV27 and TRBJ2-1, with D hard to call. The CDR3 totals 11 residues. The germline CDR1 and CDR2 sequences are MNHEY and SMNVEV (reference sequence). V lost 8 bases, J lost 6 bases, and 8 bases lay in between.